This T cell receptor (beta chain) originates from a study of T cells in tumors after PD-1 blockade. Study-wide context: Prior checkpoint blockade, systemic immunosuppressant use, or anti-cancer therapy within 4 weeks excluded patients. A subset received ongoing vismodegib 150 mg daily alongside anti-PD-1 therapy. On average, peripheral blood gave under 150,000 TCR templates and 35,000 to 40,000 unique clonotypes.

Study outcomes and limitations: Peripheral recruitment is suggested, as some novel exhausted tumor clones were in pre-treatment blood.

This CDR3 comprises 15 residues. Germline assignment: CDR1 KGHSH and CDR2 LQKENI. V was trimmed by 3 bases and J by 2 bases, leaving 12 bases between them. Sequencing used immunoSEQ multiplex PCR; TCRdb keeps in-frame clones, though not all of them. Of about 47,000 clones listed, 65% to 85% are singletons. Details on this clone: Its antigen is currently unknown.

The clonotype comes from a human donor with advanced basal cell or squamous cell carcinoma (not recorded which). J is TRBJ2-3 and V is TRBV18; D is possibly TRBD1 or TRBD2 (5 bases each). The sample here was PBMCs, taken before anti-PD-1 therapy. The CDR3 reads CASSPGTAYTDTQYF. The CDR3 nucleotides read TGTGCCAGCTCACCCGGGACGGCCTACACAGATACGCAGTATTTT.